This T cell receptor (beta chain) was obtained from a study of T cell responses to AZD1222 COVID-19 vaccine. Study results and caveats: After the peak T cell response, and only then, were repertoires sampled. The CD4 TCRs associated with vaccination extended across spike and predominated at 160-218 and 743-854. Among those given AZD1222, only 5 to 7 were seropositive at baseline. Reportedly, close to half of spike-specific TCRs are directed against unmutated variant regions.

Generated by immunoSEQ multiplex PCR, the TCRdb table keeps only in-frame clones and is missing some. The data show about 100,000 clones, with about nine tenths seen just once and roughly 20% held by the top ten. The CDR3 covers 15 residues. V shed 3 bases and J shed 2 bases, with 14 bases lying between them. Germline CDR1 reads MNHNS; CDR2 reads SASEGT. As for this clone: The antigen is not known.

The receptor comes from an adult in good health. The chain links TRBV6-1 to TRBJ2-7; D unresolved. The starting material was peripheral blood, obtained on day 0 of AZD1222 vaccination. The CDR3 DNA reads TGTGCCAGCAGTGAGGTTATGTCCGTGCCCTACGAGCAGTACTTC. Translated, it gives CASSEVMSVPYEQYF.